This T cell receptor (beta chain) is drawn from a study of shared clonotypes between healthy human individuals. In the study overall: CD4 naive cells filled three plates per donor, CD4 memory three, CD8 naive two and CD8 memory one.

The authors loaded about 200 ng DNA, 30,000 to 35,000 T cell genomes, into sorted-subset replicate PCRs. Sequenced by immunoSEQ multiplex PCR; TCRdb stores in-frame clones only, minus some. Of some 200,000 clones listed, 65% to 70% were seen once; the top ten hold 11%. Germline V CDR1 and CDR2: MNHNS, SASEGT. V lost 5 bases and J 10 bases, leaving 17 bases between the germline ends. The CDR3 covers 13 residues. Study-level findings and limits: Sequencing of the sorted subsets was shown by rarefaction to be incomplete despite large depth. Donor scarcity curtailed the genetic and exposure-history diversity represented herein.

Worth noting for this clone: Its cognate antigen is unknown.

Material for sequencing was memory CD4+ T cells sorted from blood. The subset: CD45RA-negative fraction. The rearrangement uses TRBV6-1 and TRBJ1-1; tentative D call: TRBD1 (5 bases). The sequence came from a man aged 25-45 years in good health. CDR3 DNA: TGTGCCAGCAGTCCCCAGATCGGGGGAACAGCTTTCTTT. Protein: CASSPQIGGTAFF.